This note documents a single TCR beta chain sequence. The source of the sample is a study of TIL therapy for anti-PD-1-resistant metastatic lung cancer. Overall study: Median tumor PD-L1 proportion score was approximately 6.3%.

The time point here: pre-treatment sample, taken before nivolumab and TIL therapy. This was the immunoSEQ v3 assay. Generated by immunoSEQ multiplex PCR, the TCRdb table keeps only in-frame clones and is missing some. The repertoire holds under 60,000 clones, with about 86% as singletons. V lost 1 base and J lost 3, with 12 bases in between. Germline V lookup: CDR1 MDHEN, CDR2 SYDVKM. This CDR3 is built from 16 residues. The chain combines TRBV28 with TRBJ2-2, with D perhaps TRBD1 (5 bases). The input for sequencing was blood, taken at baseline. The clonotype was recovered from a person between 25 and 80 years old with non-small cell lung cancer. CDR3 sequence reads: CASSLLAGSDTGELFF. In DNA, the CDR3 is TGTGCCAGCAGTTTATTGGCAGGGTCGGACACCGGGGAGCTGTTTTTT.